Detailed here is one T cell receptor beta chain. Its antigen is not identified. This entry comes from a study of cytomegalovirus exposure and HLA in healthy donors. Study conclusions and caveats: A later analysis linked a missense variant in DCLRE1C to the trimming of TCR beta V and J genes.

The junction had 10 bases not matched to a gene; V was cut back by 4 bases and J by 8 bases. This CDR3 has 16 residues. PCR used 60 Vbeta primers and 13 Jbeta primers. TCRdb's copy holds only in-frame clones and misses some; the assay was immunoSEQ multiplex PCR. The sample has about 130,000 clones, around 80% seen once. Sequences were obtained from PBMCs. The chain employs TRBV5-7 and TRBJ1-6, with TRBD1 matching 9 bases. TRBV5-7 is reported as an ORF; its role is uncertain. The clonotype was recovered from a boy aged 2-15 years in good health and CMV-seronegative. DNA of the CDR3: TGTGCCAGCAGCCGAAACCCGGGACAGGGTGATTCACCCCTCCACTTT. Protein sequence: CASSRNPGQGDSPLHF.